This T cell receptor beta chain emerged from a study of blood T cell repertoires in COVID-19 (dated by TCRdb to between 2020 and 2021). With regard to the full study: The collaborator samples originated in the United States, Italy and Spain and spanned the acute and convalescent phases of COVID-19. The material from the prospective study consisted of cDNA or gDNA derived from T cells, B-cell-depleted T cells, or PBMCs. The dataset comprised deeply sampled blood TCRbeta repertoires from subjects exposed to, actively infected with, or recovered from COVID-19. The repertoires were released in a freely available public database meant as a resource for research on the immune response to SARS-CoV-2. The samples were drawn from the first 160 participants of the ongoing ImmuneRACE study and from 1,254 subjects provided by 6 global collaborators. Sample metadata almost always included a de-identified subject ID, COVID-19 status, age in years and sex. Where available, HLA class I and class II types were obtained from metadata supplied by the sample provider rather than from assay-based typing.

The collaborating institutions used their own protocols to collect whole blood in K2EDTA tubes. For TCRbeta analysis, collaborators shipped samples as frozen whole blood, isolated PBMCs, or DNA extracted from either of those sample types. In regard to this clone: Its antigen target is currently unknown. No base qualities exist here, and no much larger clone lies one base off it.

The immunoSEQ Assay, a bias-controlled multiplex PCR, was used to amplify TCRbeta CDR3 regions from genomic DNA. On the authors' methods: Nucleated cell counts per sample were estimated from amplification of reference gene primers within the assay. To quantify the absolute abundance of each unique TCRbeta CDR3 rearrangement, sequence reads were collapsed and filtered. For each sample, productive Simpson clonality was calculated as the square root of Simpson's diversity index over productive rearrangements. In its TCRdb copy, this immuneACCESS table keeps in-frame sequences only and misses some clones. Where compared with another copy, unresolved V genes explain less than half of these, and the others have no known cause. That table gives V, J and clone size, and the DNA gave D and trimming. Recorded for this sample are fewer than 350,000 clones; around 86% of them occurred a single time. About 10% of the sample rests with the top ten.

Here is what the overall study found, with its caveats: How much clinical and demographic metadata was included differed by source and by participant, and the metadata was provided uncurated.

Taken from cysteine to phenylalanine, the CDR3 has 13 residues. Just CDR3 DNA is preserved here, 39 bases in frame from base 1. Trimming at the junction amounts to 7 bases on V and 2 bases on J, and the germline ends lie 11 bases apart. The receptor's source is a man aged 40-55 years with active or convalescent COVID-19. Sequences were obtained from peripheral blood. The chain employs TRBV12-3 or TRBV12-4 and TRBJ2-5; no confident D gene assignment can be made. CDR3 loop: CASTSPSQETQYF. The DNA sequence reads TGTGCCAGCACCTCTCCCAGTCAAGAGACCCAGTACTTC.